Shown below are 8 T cell receptor beta chains from a single sample sequenced in a study of cytomegalovirus exposure and HLA in healthy donors. The PCR contained 60 Vbeta and 13 Jbeta primers. The assay was immunoSEQ multiplex PCR, and TCRdb's table has in-frame clones only and misses some. The sample holds approximately 120,000 clones, roughly 85% seen once. The sample consisted of PBMCs. These receptors were collected from a woman aged 30 to 39 in good health and CMV-seropositive.

The chain is built from TRBV5-6 and TRBJ2-5, with 9 positions matching TRBD2. With the DNA end fitting TRBJ2-7 better, the J assignment may be wrong. Germline assignment: CDR1 SGHDT and CDR2 YYEEEE. The CDR3 is made up of 16 amino acids. CDR3 sequence (DNA): TGTGCCAGCAGCTTGGAAGTTTTTAGCGGGAGCCTCGAGCAGTACTTC. Protein: CASSLEVFSGSLEQYF.

The chain carries TRBV29-1 and TRBJ1-4; tentative D call: TRBD1 (6 bases). CDR1 and CDR2 from the germline V gene are SQVTM and ANQGSEA. This CDR3 comprises 12 residues. V lost 4 bases, J lost 8 bases, and 11 bases lay in between. The CDR3 reads CSVGDIGEKLFF. DNA for the CDR3: TGCAGCGTTGGGGACATCGGAGAAAAACTGTTTTTT.

The chain combines TRBV9 with TRBJ2-3, with D possibly matching TRBD1 (6 bases). Germline lookup yields CDR1 SGDLS and CDR2 YYNGEE. This CDR3 has 15 amino acids. The V gene lost 4 bases and the J gene lost 8 bases, with 20 bases spanning the gap. CDR3 DNA sequence: TGTGCCAGCAGCTCCGGGACCTTGTCACAGGGTACGCAGTATTTT. It is translated as CASSSGTLSQGTQYF.

The chain employs TRBV5-1 and TRBJ2-5; D not certain. V lost 1 base to trimming and J lost 1 base, with 8 bases between them. The length of the CDR3 is 14 residues. The germline gives CDR1 SGHRS, CDR2 YFSETQ. CDR3 amino acids: CASSLMSLQETQYF. The CDR3 nucleotides read TGCGCCAGCAGCTTGATGTCTCTCCAAGAGACCCAGTACTTC. Together with reference TRBV5-1 and TRBJ2-5, the CDR3 gives the full variable domain: KAGVTQTPRYLIKTRGQQVTLSCSPISGHRSVSWYQQTPGQGLQFLFEYFSETQRNKGNFPGRFSGRQFSNSRSEMNVSTLELGDSALYLCASSLMSLQETQYFGPGTRLLVL.

This clone has a single count. The chain uses TRBV10-3 and TRBJ1-2, with 8 bases that match TRBD1. The CDR3 has 13 residues. Germline V lookup: CDR1 ENHRY, CDR2 SYGVKD. Germline trimming cut 4 bases from V and 6 bases from J; bases unmatched to any gene: 4. The CDR3, as DNA: TGTGCCATCAGTGGCAGGGGGCGGGATGGCTACACCTTC. Amino acid sequence: CAISGRGRDGYTF.

V usage is TRBV19 and J usage is TRBJ1-1, with D unresolved. Germline V gene data show CDR1 as LNHDA and CDR2 as SQIVND (reference sequence). CDR3 length: 13 amino acids. Trimming cost V 5 bases and J 4 bases, with 11 bases left between them. The CDR3 DNA is TGTGCCAGTAGTCCCTACAGAAGCACTGAAGCTTTCTTT. Translated: CASSPYRSTEAFF.

This chain connects TRBV19 to TRBJ1-5; D is uncertain. Trimming removed 2 bases at V and 1 base at J, with 15 bases between. There are 17 residues in the CDR3. Germline loops: CDR1 LNHDA, CDR2 SQIVND (reference sequence). CDR3 in DNA: TGTGCCAGTAGTATAACCTCGACCGGGAGAAGCAATCAGCCCCAGCATTTT. Translated: CASSITSTGRSNQPQHF.

The chain combines TRBV10-3 with TRBJ1-1; 7 bases are shared with TRBD1. The germline V gene has CDR1 ENHRY and CDR2 SYGVKD. CDR3 length: 15 amino acids. V was pared by 6 bases and J by 1 base, with 8 bases of the junction left unmatched. This chain's CDR3 is CAIRGDSVPNTEAFF. The DNA of the CDR3 is TGTGCCATCAGGGGGGACAGCGTACCGAACACTGAAGCTTTCTTT.